The 14 T cell receptor beta chains below all came from one sample that was sequenced in a study of cytomegalovirus exposure and HLA in healthy donors. PCR was performed using 60 Vbeta and 13 Jbeta primers. Clones were read by immunoSEQ multiplex PCR, and TCRdb kept only the in-frame ones, dropping some. The sample shows about 170,000 clones, 80% to 90% of them seen only once. Sequences were obtained from PBMCs. These receptors were taken from a male donor in good health and CMV-seronegative.

This rearrangement joins TRBV7-8 to TRBJ2-7, with 10 bases aligning to TRBD2. Trimming took 2 bases from V and 5 from J; bases not matched to a gene: 9. This CDR3 comprises 16 residues. In germline, CDR1 is SGHVS, CDR2 FQNEAQ. CDR3 region: CASSLYGLAGDHEQYF. CDR3 in DNA: TGTGCCAGCAGCTTATACGGCCTAGCGGGAGATCACGAGCAGTACTTC.

V gene TRBV5-4 combines with J gene TRBJ1-3; D not resolved. Germline V CDR1 and CDR2: SGHNT, YYREEE (reference sequence). The CDR3 consists of 14 residues. Trimming shortened V by 10 bases and J by 0 bases, and 14 bases separated the two germline ends. CDR3 region: CAATFRGSGNTIYF. In DNA, the CDR3 is TGTGCCGCTACCTTTCGGGGCTCTGGAAACACCATATATTTT.

The chain combines TRBV11-2 with TRBJ2-1; TRBD2 aligns across 11 bases. Trimming at V came to 1 base and at J to 5 bases, leaving 10 bases not matched to a gene. Germline-derived CDR1 and CDR2 are SGHAT and FQNNGV. The CDR3 loop spans 18 amino acids. The CDR3 coding sequence is TGTGCCAGCAGCTTAGGGTTGCTACTAGCGGGGGTTAACAATGAGCAGTTCTTC. It yields the protein CASSLGLLLAGVNNEQFF.

CDR3 nucleotides: TGCGCCAGCAGCATACGGGCGGGGTCCGAGACCCAGTACTTC. Translation: CASSIRAGSETQYF. The chain combines TRBV5-1 with TRBJ2-5; D may be TRBD2 (6 bases). Germline V gene lookup returns CDR1 SGHRS and CDR2 YFSETQ. Between the trimmed V and J ends, which lost 4 bases and 5 bases, there was a span of 15 bases. The CDR3 consists of 14 residues. Using reference TRBV5-1 and TRBJ2-5 for the parts outside the CDR3, the full variable domain is KAGVTQTPRYLIKTRGQQVTLSCSPISGHRSVSWYQQTPGQGLQFLFEYFSETQRNKGNFPGRFSGRQFSNSRSEMNVSTLELGDSALYLCASSIRAGSETQYFGPGTRLLVL.

V is TRBV5-1 and J is TRBJ1-6; D gene uncertain. Germline V gene data show CDR1 as SGHRS and CDR2 as YFSETQ. CDR3 size: 17 residues. V dropped 0 bases and J dropped 0 bases, with 10 bases sitting between them. The CDR3 here is CASSLAGPSSYNSPLHF. As DNA, the CDR3 is TGCGCCAGCAGCTTGGCAGGCCCCAGCTCCTATAATTCACCCCTCCACTTT.

The rearrangement links TRBV28 to TRBJ1-4; D perhaps matches TRBD1 (6 bases). The germline V gene encodes CDR1 MDHEN and CDR2 SYDVKM. This CDR3 is 14 amino acids long. Trimming took off 6 bases at V and 3 bases at J, with 11 bases between the two ends. CDR3 nucleotide sequence: TGTGCCAGCAGCAGCCCAGGGGCTAATGAAAAACTGTTTTTT. Its protein product is CASSSPGANEKLFF.

The gene calls are TRBV5-8 and TRBJ2-7; maybe TRBD2 (6 bases). CDR1 and CDR2 from the germline V gene are SGHTS and YDEGEE. Trimming took off 4 bases at V and 7 bases at J, with 18 bases between the two ends. The CDR3 has 14 residues. The CDR3 nucleotides are TGTGCCAGCAGCCTCCCGGCGGGGTTAGGGGAGCAGTACTTC. This codes for CASSLPAGLGEQYF. Using reference TRBV5-8 and TRBJ2-7 for the parts outside the CDR3, the full variable domain is EAGVTQSPTHLIKTRGQQATLRCSPISGHTSVYWYQQALGLGLQFLLWYDEGEERNRGNFPPRFSGRQFPNYSSELNVNALELEDSALYLCASSLPAGLGEQYFGPGTRLTVT.

The genes are TRBV6-5 and TRBJ1-5; 8 bases are a match to TRBD1. V was pared by 5 bases and J by 6 bases, with 6 bases of the junction left unmatched. The CDR3 has 14 amino acids. Germline V lookup: CDR1 MNHEY, CDR2 SVGAGI. CDR3 in amino acids: CASSPDRGGQPQHF. CDR3 in DNA: TGTGCCAGCAGTCCAGACAGGGGTGGTCAGCCCCAGCATTTT.

The chain has TRBV18 and TRBJ2-5; perhaps TRBD2 as D (5 bases). V lost 3 bases and J 3 bases, leaving 5 bases between the germline ends. In germline, CDR1 is KGHSH, CDR2 LQKENI. CDR3 length: 12 amino acids. The CDR3 region has the DNA TGTGCCAGCTCACCGAGGGAAGAGACCCAGTACTTC. It specifies CASSPREETQYF. The full variable domain, completed using reference TRBV18 and TRBJ2-5, is NAGVMQNPRHLVRRRGQEARLRCSPMKGHSHVYWYRQLPEEGLKFMVYLQKENIIDESGMPKERFSAEFPKEGPSILRIQQVVRGDSAAYFCASSPREETQYFGPGTRLLVL.

The genes are TRBV30 and TRBJ1-5; D unclear. Trimming stripped 0 bases from V and 0 bases from J, with 9 bases between. Germline V lookup: CDR1 GTSNPN, CDR2 SVGIG (reference sequence). This CDR3 region has 15 residues. The CDR3 loop reads CAWSVLPGSNQPQHF. DNA of the CDR3: TGTGCCTGGAGTGTACTTCCAGGTAGCAATCAGCCCCAGCATTTT.

V gene TRBV6-1 combines with J gene TRBJ2-1; 8 bases are a match to TRBD2. V gave up 2 bases and J gave up 6 bases; unmatched junction bases: 6. This CDR3 contains 15 residues. The germline gives CDR1 MNHNS, CDR2 SASEGT. CDR3 sequence reads: CASSERAGGLNEQFF. In DNA, the CDR3 is TGTGCCAGCAGTGAACGGGCGGGGGGACTCAATGAGCAGTTCTTC.

V and J are TRBV18 and TRBJ1-2; maybe TRBD1 (6 bases). Germline loops: CDR1 KGHSH, CDR2 LQKENI. This CDR3 spans 13 amino acids. The ends were cut back, 2 bases at V and 9 bases at J, with 13 bases in the middle. CDR3 nucleotide sequence: TGTGCCAGCTCACCAGCCCCAGGGGCACGCTACACCTTC. Translated: CASSPAPGARYTF.

The chain joins TRBV5-1 to TRBJ2-1; 7 positions match TRBD2. With 3 bases clipped from V and 5 bases from J, the junction kept 11 bases outside the gene matches. Germline V gene data show CDR1 as SGHRS and CDR2 as YFSETQ. The length of the CDR3 is 16 residues. The CDR3 sequence is CASSSTGTTTHNEQFF. The CDR3, as DNA: TGCGCCAGCAGCTCAACCGGGACTACCACACACAATGAGCAGTTCTTC.

V and J are TRBV29-1 and TRBJ2-5, with 7 nucleotides matching TRBD2. V was clipped by 4 bases and J by 1 base; unmatched bases: 6. This CDR3 is 14 amino acids long. Germline lookup yields CDR1 SQVTM and CDR2 ANQGSEA. CDR3 sequence: CSVAGRLLQETQYF. CDR3 DNA: TGCAGCGTTGCCGGGAGGCTTCTCCAAGAGACCCAGTACTTC.